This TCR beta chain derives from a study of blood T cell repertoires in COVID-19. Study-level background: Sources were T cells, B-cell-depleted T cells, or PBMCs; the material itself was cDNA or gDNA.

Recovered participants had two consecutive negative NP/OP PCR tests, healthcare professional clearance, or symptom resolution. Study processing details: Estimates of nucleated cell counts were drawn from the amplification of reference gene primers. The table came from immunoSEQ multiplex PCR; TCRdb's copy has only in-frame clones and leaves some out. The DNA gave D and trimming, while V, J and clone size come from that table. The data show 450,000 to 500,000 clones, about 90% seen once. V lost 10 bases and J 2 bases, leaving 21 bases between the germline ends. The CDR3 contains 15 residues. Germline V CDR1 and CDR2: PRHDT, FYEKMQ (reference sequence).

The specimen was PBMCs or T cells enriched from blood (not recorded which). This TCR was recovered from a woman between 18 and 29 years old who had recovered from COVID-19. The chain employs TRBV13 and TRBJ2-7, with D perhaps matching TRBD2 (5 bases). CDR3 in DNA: TGTGCCACCTTGCGGTTCCGGGGTAGCGCCTACGAGCAGTACTTC. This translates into CATLRFRGSAYEQYF.